This TCR beta chain was sequenced in a study of quantifying T cell responses using KT2 cells. Study-wide background: cDNA was made from DNase-treated RNA using alpha and beta constant primers.

Each cDNA got a UMI-containing oligo ligated at its 3' end. First-round PCR used 4 cycles and beta primers RC1.1 and RC1.2 covering TRBC1 and TRBC2. One entry per CDR3 protein results from TCRdb running MiXCR on the UMI-ligation and nested PCR reads. The sample records about 53,000 distinct CDR3 sequences, 12% being singletons. This clonotype was detected only a few times. V was cut by 5 bases and J by 0 bases, with 19 bases left in between. CDR3 length: 17 amino acids. The sequence was obtained from a human donor. The chain is built from TRBV12-3 or TRBV12-4 and TRBJ1-2; no firm D call. The sample consisted of PBMCs spiked with cells of the T cell clone KT2. As DNA, the CDR3 is TGTGCCAGCAGTCCAGATTCTTTAGCCGTCACTAACTATGGCTACACCTTC. It is translated as CASSPDSLAVTNYGYTF.